This T cell receptor beta chain is from a study of cytomegalovirus exposure and HLA in healthy donors. Study at large: As released early, the data held around 80 million unique TCRs from HLA-typed donors. Study conclusions and caveats: Later findings reportedly placed an Asian-associated ancestry cluster below the approximately 670-donor mean for N-insertions.

The PCR contained 60 Vbeta and 13 Jbeta primers. Libraries were prepared by immunoSEQ multiplex PCR; TCRdb keeps only in-frame clonotypes and omits some of them. This table has roughly 110,000 clones, around three quarters appearing once. Trimming removed 2 bases from V and 12 bases from J, with 5 bases in between. The CDR3 runs 11 residues. Germline V gives CDR1 MDHEN, CDR2 SYDVKM. Remarks on this clone: Its target is not known.

The J gene is TRBJ2-6, the V gene TRBV28; D uncertain. The receptor was derived from a woman younger than 30 in good health and CMV-seropositive. Material: PBMCs. CDR3 nucleotides: TGTGCCAGCAGTTTAGGGCCCGTCCTGACTTTC. Protein product: CASSLGPVLTF.